One sample yielded the 14 T cell receptor beta chains listed below, sequenced in a study of memory CD4+ T cells and cytomegalovirus serostatus. Only in-frame clones appear in the TCRdb table, and some are missing; sequencing was by immunoSEQ multiplex PCR. This table holds some 57,000 clones, less than 80% found once. Single viable CD3+CD4+CD8-CD45RO+ cells were sorted as the memory CD4+ T cells. Sequencing was carried out using memory CD4+ T cells from blood. These TCRs come from an adult in good health and CMV-seronegative.

The chain is built from TRBV25-1 and TRBJ2-7; D perhaps matches TRBD1 (6 bases). The CDR3 is 15 residues long. Germline CDR1 and CDR2: MGHDK and SYGVNS. With 4 bases removed from V and 3 bases from J, the gap between germline ends came to 16 bases. CDR3 loop: CASSAPDPQGYEQYF. In DNA, the CDR3 is TGTGCCAGCAGTGCCCCGGACCCACAGGGCTACGAGCAGTACTTC.

CDR3 residues: CASIDSGNTGELFF. The DNA for the CDR3 is TGTGCCAGTATAGACAGCGGAAACACCGGGGAGCTGTTTTTT. The chain uses TRBV19 and TRBJ2-2; either TRBD1 or TRBD2 may supply D (5 bases each). The V gene's germline CDR1 is LNHDA and CDR2 SQIVND (reference sequence). With 7 bases removed from V and 2 bases from J, the gap between germline ends came to 11 bases. The CDR3 totals 14 residues.

The J gene is TRBJ1-1, the V gene TRBV14; 8 nucleotides line up with TRBD1. Germline V gene sequence: CDR1 SGHDN, CDR2 FVKESK. The CDR3 covers 14 residues. V was pared by 3 bases and J by 10 bases, with 10 bases of the junction left unmatched. CDR3 in amino acids: CASSHLDREDRAFF. In nucleotides, the CDR3 is TGTGCCAGCAGCCACCTGGACAGGGAGGATAGAGCTTTCTTT. Complete variable domain (other parts from reference TRBV14 and TRBJ1-1): EAGVTQFPSHSVIEKGQTVTLRCDPISGHDNLYWYRRVMGKEIKFLLHFVKESKQDESGMPNNRFLAERTGGTYSTLKVQPAELEDSGVYFCASSHLDREDRAFFGQGTRLTVV.

This clone was found once. The V gene is TRBV6-5, the J gene TRBJ2-1, with TRBD2 matching 7 bases. This CDR3 comprises 14 residues. V shed 6 bases, J shed 11 bases, and the junction held 13 bases outside the gene matches. In germline, CDR1 is MNHEY, CDR2 SVGAGI. The CDR3 here is CASREASGSGKQFF. The CDR3 DNA follows: TGTGCCAGCAGGGAGGCTAGCGGCTCCGGGAAGCAGTTCTTC.

The J gene is TRBJ1-1, the V gene TRBV30; 8 bases line up with TRBD1. Germline V gene sequence: CDR1 GTSNPN, CDR2 SVGIG (reference sequence). The CDR3 runs 12 residues. The V segment lost 5 bases and the J segment 4 bases; nucleotides outside the gene matches: 3. The CDR3 spells CAWATGVTEAFF. The CDR3 DNA is TGTGCCTGGGCGACAGGGGTCACTGAAGCTTTCTTT. The complete variable domain, with remaining parts taken from reference TRBV30 and TRBJ1-1, reads SQTIHQWPATLVQPVGSPLSLECTVEGTSNPNLYWYRQAAGRGLQLLFYSVGIGQISSEVPQNLSASRPQDRQFILSSKKLLLSDSGFYLCAWATGVTEAFFGQGTRLTVV.

The V gene is TRBV6-4, the J gene TRBJ2-1; D is uncertain. CDR1 MRHNA and CDR2 SNTAGT come from the germline V gene. V lost 6 bases, J lost 9 bases, and 18 bases lay in between. The CDR3 consists of 14 residues. In nucleotides, the CDR3 is TGTGCCAGCAGGGGGTCGGCCACTTACGGTGAGCAGTTCTTC. It encodes CASRGSATYGEQFF.

The chain is built from TRBV29-1 and TRBJ1-1, with D tentatively TRBD1 (5 bases). Between the trimmed V and J ends, which lost 7 bases and 4 bases, there was a span of 16 bases. The CDR3 sequence is 13 residues long. CDR1 SQVTM and CDR2 ANQGSEA come from the germline V gene. The CDR3 region has the DNA TGCAGCGCCGGGGGAGGGGCTGGCACTGAAGCTTTCTTT. Translation gives CSAGGGAGTEAFF.

The CDR3 loop reads CASNRETYEQYF. The CDR3 DNA reads TGTGCCAGCAATCGAGAGACCTACGAGCAGTACTTC. The J gene is TRBJ2-7, the V gene TRBV2; D remains unclear. Trimming took off 7 bases at V and 2 bases at J, with 9 bases between the two ends. CDR3 length equals 12 residues. In germline, CDR1 is SNHLY, CDR2 FYNNEI.

The chain carries TRBV19 and TRBJ1-6; 9 bases match TRBD1. J was trimmed by 6 bases and V by 3 bases; bases with no gene match: 6. Germline CDR1 is LNHDA and CDR2 is SQIVND (reference sequence). The CDR3 length is 16 residues. This CDR3 is CASSIRTGVSNSPLHF. DNA of the CDR3: TGTGCCAGTAGTATCCGGACAGGGGTGAGTAATTCACCCCTCCACTTT.

This chain joins TRBV5-1 and TRBJ1-2; tentative D call: TRBD1 (6 bases). The germline V gene encodes CDR1 SGHRS and CDR2 YFSETQ. The CDR3 consists of 14 residues. The V and J ends lost 4 bases and 8 bases respectively, with 18 bases between them. As DNA, the CDR3 is TGCGCCAGCAGCGCCGAGGGGGGAAGGTACGGCTACACCTTC. It yields the protein CASSAEGGRYGYTF. Full variable domain (outside the CDR3, taken from reference TRBV5-1 and TRBJ1-2): KAGVTQTPRYLIKTRGQQVTLSCSPISGHRSVSWYQQTPGQGLQFLFEYFSETQRNKGNFPGRFSGRQFSNSRSEMNVSTLELGDSALYLCASSAEGGRYGYTFGSGTRLTVV.

The chain recombines TRBV7-8 with TRBJ2-3; unclear D gene. The germline gives CDR1 SGHVS, CDR2 FQNEAQ. With 1 base removed from V and 6 bases from J, the gap between germline ends came to 11 bases. The CDR3 totals 14 residues. The CDR3 here is CASSLERVMDTQYF. The CDR3 coding sequence is TGTGCCAGCAGCTTAGAAAGGGTGATGGATACGCAGTATTTT.

The rearrangement links TRBV19 to TRBJ2-7, with D possibly TRBD1 on 7 matching bases. The CDR3 extends over 12 amino acids. The V gene lost 8 bases and the J gene lost 4 bases, with 12 bases spanning the gap. From germline, CDR1 is LNHDA and CDR2 SQIVND (reference sequence). The CDR3 spells CASETGRYEQYF. DNA of the CDR3: TGTGCCAGTGAGACAGGGAGGTACGAGCAGTACTTC.

In this sample, this clone turned up a few times. The V and J genes are TRBV19 and TRBJ2-5, with 8 bases aligning to TRBD2. The CDR3 is made up of 14 amino acids. Germline CDR1 is LNHDA and CDR2 is SQIVND (reference sequence). V lost 5 bases to trimming and J lost 6 bases; unmatched junction nucleotides: 8. The chain's CDR3 is CASSPSGRRKTQYF. CDR3 in DNA: TGTGCCAGTAGTCCTAGCGGGCGTAGGAAGACCCAGTACTTC.

This chain connects TRBV4-3 to TRBJ2-5; D is undetermined. Trimming took 4 bases from V and 5 from J, leaving 5 bases between them. The CDR3 extends over 11 amino acids. Germline-derived CDR1 and CDR2 are LGHNA and YSLEER. This CDR3 is CASSLEETQYF. The CDR3 DNA reads as TGCGCCAGCAGCCTCGAGGAGACCCAGTACTTC.